This TCR beta chain was obtained from a study of blood T cell repertoires in COVID-19. About the research overall: Sites in the United States, Italy and Spain provided acute and convalescent COVID-19 samples. Sample material is recorded as cDNA or gDNA derived from T cells, B-cell-depleted T cells, or PBMCs.

Germline lookup yields CDR1 LNHDA and CDR2 SQIVND (reference sequence). The CDR3 consists of 15 residues. Unmatched junction bases numbered 3, after V lost 2 bases and J lost 8 bases. Original methodology: Quantification of nucleated cells was approximated via reference gene primer amplification. This table comes from immunoSEQ multiplex PCR, and its TCRdb copy is limited to in-frame clones, with some not included. From that table come the V and J calls and clone size; the DNA was used to work out D and trimming. This table holds about 120,000 clones, about 90% found once. The sequenced sample consisted of peripheral blood. The receptor comes from a woman in her forties or fifties with acute or convalescent COVID-19. The rearrangement links TRBV19 to TRBJ1-6, with 10 bases matching TRBD1. CDR3 sequence: CASSIMGTGDSPLHF. The DNA for the CDR3 is TGTGCCAGTAGTATAATGGGGACAGGGGATTCACCCCTCCACTTT.